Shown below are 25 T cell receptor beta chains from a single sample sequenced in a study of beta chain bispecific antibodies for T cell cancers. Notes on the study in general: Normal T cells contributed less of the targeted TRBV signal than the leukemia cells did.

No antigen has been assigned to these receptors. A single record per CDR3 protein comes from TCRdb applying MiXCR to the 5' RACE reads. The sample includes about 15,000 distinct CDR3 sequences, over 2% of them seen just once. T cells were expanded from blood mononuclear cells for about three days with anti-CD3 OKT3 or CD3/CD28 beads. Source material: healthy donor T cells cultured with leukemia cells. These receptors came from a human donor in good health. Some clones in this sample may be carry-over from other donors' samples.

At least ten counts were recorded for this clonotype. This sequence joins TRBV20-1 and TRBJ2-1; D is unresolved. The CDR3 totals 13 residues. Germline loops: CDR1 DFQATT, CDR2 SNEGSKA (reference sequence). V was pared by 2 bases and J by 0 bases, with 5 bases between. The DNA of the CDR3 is TGCAGTGCTAGACAGGACTCCTACAATGAGCAGTTCTTC. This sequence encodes CSARQDSYNEQFF.

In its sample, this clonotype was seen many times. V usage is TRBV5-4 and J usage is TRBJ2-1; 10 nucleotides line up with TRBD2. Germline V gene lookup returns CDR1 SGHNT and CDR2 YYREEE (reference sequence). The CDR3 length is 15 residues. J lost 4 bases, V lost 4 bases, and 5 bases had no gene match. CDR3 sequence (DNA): TGTGCCAGCAGCCCGCAGCGGGGGGGGTACAATGAGCAGTTCTTC. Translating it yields CASSPQRGGYNEQFF.

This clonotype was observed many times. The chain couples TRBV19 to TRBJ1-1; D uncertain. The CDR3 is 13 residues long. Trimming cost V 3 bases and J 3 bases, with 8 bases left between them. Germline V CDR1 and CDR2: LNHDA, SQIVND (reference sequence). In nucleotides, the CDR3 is TGTGCCAGTAGTATCGGGGTCCACACTGAAGCTTTCTTT. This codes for CASSIGVHTEAFF.

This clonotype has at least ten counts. The CDR3 sequence is CASSQVGLTDTQYF. CDR3 bases: TGTGCCAGCAGCCAAGTCGGGTTAACGGATACGCAGTATTTT. The rearrangement links TRBV3-1 to TRBJ2-3, with unresolved D. Looked up from germline, CDR1 is LGHDT and CDR2 is YNNKEL (reference sequence). This CDR3 comprises 14 residues. V lost 1 base and J 6 bases, leaving 11 bases between the germline ends.

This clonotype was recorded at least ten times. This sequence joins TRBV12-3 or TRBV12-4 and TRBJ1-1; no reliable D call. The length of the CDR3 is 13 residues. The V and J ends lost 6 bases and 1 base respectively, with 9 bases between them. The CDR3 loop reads CASSYSPNTEAFF. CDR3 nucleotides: TGTGCCAGCAGCTATTCACCGAACACTGAAGCTTTCTTT.

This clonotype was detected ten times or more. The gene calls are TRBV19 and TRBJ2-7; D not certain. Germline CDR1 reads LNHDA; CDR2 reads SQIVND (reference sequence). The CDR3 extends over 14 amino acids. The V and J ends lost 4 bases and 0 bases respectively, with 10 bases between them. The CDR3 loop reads CASSTPGDSYEQYF. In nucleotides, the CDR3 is TGTGCCAGTAGTACCCCAGGCGACTCCTACGAGCAGTACTTC.

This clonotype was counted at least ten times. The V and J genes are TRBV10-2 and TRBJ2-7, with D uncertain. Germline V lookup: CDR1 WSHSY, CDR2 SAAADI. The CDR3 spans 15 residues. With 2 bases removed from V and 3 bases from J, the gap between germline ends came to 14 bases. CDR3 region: CASSELASLDYEQYF. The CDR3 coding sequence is TGCGCCAGCAGTGAGCTGGCGAGCCTGGACTACGAGCAGTACTTC.

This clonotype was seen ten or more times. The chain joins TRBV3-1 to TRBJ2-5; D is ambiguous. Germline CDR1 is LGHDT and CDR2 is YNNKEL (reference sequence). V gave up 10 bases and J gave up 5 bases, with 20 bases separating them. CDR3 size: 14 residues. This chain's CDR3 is CATEDLISAETQYF. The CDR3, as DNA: TGTGCCACCGAAGACCTGATCAGCGCGGAGACCCAGTACTTC.

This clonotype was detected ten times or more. This CDR3 reads CASRSQPGEAQYF. In DNA form, the CDR3 reads TGTGCCAGCAGATCCCAGCCAGGGGAGGCGCAGTATTTT. The chain joins TRBV7-9 to TRBJ2-3, with D perhaps TRBD1 or TRBD2 (6 bases each). The CDR3 length is 13 residues. V was clipped by 6 bases and J by 10 bases, with 17 bases between them. Germline lookup yields CDR1 SEHNR and CDR2 FQNEAQ (reference sequence). The complete variable domain, with remaining parts taken from reference TRBV7-9 and TRBJ2-3, reads DTGVSQNPRHKITKRGQNVTFRCDPISEHNRLYWYRQTLGQGPEFLTYFQNEAQLEKSRLLSDRFSAERPKGSFSTLEIQRTEQGDSAMYLCASRSQPGEAQYFGPGTRLTVL.

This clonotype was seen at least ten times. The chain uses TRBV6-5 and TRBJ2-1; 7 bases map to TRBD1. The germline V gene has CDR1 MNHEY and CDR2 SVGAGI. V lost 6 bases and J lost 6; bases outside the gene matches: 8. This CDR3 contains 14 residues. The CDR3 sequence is CASSFGQVINEQFF. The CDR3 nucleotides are TGTGCCAGCAGCTTCGGACAGGTCATCAATGAGCAGTTCTTC.

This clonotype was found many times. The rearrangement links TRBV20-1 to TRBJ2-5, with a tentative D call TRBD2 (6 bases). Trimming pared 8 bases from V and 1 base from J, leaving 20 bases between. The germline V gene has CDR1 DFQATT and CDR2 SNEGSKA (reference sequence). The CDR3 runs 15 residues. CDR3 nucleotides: TGCAGTTGCGGGGCAGGCCACACCTCCCAAGAGACCCAGTACTTC. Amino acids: CSCGAGHTSQETQYF.

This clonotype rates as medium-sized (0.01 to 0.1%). The CDR3 sequence: CAISELLETQYF. For the CDR3, the DNA is TGTGCCATCAGCGAACTTCTTGAGACCCAGTACTTC. The chain is built from TRBV10-3 and TRBJ2-5, with D hard to call. The germline V and J ends were trimmed by 6 bases and 5 bases, with 10 bases remaining between them. Germline V gives CDR1 ENHRY, CDR2 SYGVKD. This CDR3 contains 12 residues.

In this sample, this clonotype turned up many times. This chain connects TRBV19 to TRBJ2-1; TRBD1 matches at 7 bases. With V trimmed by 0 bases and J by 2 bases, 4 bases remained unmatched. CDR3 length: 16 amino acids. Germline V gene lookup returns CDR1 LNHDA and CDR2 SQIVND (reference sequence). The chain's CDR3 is CASSIDQGTAYNEQFF. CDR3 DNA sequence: TGTGCCAGTAGTATAGATCAGGGGACAGCCTACAATGAGCAGTTCTTC.

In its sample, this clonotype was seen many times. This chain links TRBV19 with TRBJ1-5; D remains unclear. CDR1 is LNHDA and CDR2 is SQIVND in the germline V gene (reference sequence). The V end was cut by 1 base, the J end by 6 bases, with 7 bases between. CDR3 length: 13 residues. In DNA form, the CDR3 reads TGTGCCAGTAGTATAGTAGGAGGTCAGCCCCAGCATTTT. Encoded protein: CASSIVGGQPQHF.

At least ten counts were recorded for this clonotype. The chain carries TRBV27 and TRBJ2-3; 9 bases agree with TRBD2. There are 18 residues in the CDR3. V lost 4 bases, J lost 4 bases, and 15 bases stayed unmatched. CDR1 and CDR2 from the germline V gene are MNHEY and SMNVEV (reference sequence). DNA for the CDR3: TGTGCCAGCAGTTCCCCTTGGGTTGGCGGGGGGGCAGCAGATACGCAGTATTTT. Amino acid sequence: CASSSPWVGGGAADTQYF.

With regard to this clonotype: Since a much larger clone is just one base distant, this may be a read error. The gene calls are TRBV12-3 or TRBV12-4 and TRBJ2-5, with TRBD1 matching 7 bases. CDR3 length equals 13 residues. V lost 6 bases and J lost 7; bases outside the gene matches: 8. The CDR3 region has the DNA TGTGCCAGCAGGACAGGGTTCTGGGGGACCCAGTACTTC. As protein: CASRTGFWGTQYF.

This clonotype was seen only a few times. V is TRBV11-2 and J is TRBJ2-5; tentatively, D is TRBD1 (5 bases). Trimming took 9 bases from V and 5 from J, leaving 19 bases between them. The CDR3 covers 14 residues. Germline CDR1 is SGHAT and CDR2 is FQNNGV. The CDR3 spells CASTSPRVWETQYF. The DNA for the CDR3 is TGTGCCAGTACTTCACCCAGGGTCTGGGAGACCCAGTACTTC.

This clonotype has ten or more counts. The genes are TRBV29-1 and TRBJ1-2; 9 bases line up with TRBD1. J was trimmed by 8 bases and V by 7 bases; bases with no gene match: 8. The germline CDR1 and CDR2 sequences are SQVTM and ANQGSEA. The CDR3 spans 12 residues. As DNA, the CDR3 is TGCAGCGCACCGGGACAGGGAGACGGCTACACCTTC. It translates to CSAPGQGDGYTF.

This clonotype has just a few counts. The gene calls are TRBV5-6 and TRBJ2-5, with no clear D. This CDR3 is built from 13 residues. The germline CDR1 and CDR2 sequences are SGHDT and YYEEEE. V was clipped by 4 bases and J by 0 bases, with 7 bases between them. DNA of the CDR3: TGTGCCAGCAGCCCCCCCGACCAAGAGACCCAGTACTTC. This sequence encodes CASSPPDQETQYF.

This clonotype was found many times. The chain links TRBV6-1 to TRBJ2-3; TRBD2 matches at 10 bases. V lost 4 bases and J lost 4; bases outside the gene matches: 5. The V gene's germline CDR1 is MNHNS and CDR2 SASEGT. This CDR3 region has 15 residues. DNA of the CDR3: TGTGCCAGCAGTGCCGAGCGGGGGGGGGCAGATACGCAGTATTTT. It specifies CASSAERGGADTQYF.

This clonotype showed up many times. The CDR3 here is CASSSGLRGNEQFF. The CDR3 bases are TGTGCCAGCAGTTCCGGACTCCGCGGTAATGAGCAGTTCTTC. The chain recombines TRBV28 with TRBJ2-1; perhaps TRBD2 as D (5 bases). The CDR3 runs to 14 residues. The germline gives CDR1 MDHEN, CDR2 SYDVKM. The V gene lost 4 bases and the J gene lost 7 bases, with 14 bases spanning the gap.

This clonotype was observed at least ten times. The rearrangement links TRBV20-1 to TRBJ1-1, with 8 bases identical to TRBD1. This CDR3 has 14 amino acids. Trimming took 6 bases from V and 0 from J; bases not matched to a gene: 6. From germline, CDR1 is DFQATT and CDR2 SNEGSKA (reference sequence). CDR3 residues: CSASKTGVNTEAFF. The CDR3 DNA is TGCAGTGCCTCGAAGACAGGGGTGAACACTGAAGCTTTCTTT.

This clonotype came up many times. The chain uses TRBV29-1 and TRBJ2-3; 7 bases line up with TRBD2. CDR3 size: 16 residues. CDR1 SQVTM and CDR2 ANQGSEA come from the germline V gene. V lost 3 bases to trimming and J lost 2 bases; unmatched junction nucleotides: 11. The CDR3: CSVEPGGAGYTDTQYF. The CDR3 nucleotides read TGCAGCGTTGAGCCCGGAGGAGCGGGATACACAGATACGCAGTATTTT.

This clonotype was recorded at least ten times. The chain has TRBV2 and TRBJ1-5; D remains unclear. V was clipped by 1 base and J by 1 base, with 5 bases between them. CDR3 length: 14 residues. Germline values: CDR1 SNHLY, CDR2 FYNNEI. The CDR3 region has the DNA TGTGCCAGCAGTGAAGAACCCAGCAATCAGCCCCAGCATTTT. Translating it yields CASSEEPSNQPQHF. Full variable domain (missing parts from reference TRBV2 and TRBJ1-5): EPEVTQTPSHQVTQMGQEVILRCVPISNHLYFYWYRQILGQKVEFLVSFYNNEISEKSEIFDDQFSVERPDGSNFTLKIRSTKLEDSAMYFCASSEEPSNQPQHFGDGTRLSIL.

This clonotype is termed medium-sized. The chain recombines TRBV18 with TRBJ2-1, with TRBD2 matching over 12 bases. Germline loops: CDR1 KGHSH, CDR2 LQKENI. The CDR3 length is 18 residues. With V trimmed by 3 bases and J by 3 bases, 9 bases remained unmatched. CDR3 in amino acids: CASSPLMPSGGDYNEQFF. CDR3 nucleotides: TGTGCCAGCTCACCCCTCATGCCTAGCGGGGGGGACTACAATGAGCAGTTCTTC.